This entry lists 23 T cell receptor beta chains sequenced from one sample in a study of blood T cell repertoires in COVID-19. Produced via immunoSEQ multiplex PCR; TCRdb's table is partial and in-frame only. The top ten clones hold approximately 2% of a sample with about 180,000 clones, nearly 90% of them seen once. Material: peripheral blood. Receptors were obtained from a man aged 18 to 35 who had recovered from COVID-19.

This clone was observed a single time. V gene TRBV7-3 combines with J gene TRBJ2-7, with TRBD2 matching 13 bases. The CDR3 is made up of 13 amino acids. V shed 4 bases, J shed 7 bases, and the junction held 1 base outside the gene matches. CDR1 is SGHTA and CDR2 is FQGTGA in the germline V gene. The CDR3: CASSWGLAGEQYF. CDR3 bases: TGTGCCAGCAGCTGGGGACTAGCGGGAGAGCAGTACTTC.

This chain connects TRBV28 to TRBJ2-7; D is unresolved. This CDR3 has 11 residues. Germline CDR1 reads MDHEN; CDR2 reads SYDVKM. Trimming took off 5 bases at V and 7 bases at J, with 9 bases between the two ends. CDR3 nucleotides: TGTGCCAGCAGTCCCACCGGGGAGCAGTACTTC. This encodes CASSPTGEQYF.

In nucleotides, the CDR3 is TGTGCCAGCAGCCTACGGACAGGGCAGGACCAGCCCCAGCATTTT. It yields the protein CASSLRTGQDQPQHF. V usage is TRBV3-1 (or the pseudogene TRBV3-2) and J usage is TRBJ1-5; 8 nucleotides line up with TRBD1. The CDR3 is 15 amino acids. Unmatched junction bases numbered 9, after V lost 4 bases and J lost 7 bases. From germline, CDR1 is LGHDT and CDR2 YNNKEL (reference sequence).

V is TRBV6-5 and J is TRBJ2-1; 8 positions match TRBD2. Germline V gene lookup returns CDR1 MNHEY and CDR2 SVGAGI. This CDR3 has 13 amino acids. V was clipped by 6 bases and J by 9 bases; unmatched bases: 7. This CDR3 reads CASSLREGGEQFF. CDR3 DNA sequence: TGTGCCAGCAGCCTTCGGGAGGGGGGTGAGCAGTTCTTC.

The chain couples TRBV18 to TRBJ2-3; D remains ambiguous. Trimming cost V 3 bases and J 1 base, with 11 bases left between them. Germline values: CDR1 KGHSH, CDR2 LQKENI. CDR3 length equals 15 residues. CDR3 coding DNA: TGTGCCAGCTCACCCGGCCCCACAGGCACAGATACGCAGTATTTT. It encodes CASSPGPTGTDTQYF.

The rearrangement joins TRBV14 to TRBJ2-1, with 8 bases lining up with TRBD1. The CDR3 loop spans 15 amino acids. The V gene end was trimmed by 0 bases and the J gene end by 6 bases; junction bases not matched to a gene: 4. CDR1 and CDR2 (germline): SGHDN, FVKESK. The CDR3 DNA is TGTGCCAGCAGCCAAGAAGAGACAGGGGTCAATGAGCAGTTCTTC. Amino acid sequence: CASSQEETGVNEQFF.

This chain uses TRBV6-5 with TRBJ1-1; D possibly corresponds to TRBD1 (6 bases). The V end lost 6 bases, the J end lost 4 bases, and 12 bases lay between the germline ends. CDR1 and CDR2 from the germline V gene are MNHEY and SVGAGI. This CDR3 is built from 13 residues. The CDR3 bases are TGTGCCAGCAGATTGGGACACGTCACTGAAGCTTTCTTT. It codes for CASRLGHVTEAFF.

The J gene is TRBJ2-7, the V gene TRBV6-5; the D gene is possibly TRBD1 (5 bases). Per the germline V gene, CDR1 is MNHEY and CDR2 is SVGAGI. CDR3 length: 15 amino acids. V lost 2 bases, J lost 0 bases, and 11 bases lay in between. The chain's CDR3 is CASSYGADSSYEQYF. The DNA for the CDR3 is TGTGCCAGCAGTTACGGGGCGGATAGCTCCTACGAGCAGTACTTC.

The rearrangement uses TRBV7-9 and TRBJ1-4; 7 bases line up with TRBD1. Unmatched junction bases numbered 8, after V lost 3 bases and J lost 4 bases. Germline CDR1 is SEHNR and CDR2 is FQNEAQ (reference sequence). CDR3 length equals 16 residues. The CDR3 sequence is CASSFRQGSGNEKLFF. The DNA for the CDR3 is TGTGCCAGCAGCTTCCGACAGGGTTCGGGTAATGAAAAACTGTTTTTT.

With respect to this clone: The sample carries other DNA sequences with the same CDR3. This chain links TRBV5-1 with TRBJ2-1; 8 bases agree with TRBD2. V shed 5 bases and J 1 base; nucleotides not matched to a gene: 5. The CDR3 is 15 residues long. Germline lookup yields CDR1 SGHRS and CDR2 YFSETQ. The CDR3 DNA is TGCGCCAGCAGTAGGAGCGGGAGTTCCTACAATGAGCAGTTCTTC. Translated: CASSRSGSSYNEQFF. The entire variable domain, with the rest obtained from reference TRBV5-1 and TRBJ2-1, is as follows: KAGVTQTPRYLIKTRGQQVTLSCSPISGHRSVSWYQQTPGQGLQFLFEYFSETQRNKGNFPGRFSGRQFSNSRSEMNVSTLELGDSALYLCASSRSGSSYNEQFFGPGTRLTVL.

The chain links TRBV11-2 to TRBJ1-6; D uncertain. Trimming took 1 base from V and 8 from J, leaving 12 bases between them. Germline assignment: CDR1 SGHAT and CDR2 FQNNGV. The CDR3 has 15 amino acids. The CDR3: CASSLGLLGYSPLHF. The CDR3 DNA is TGTGCCAGCAGCTTAGGGTTGCTAGGTTATTCACCCCTCCACTTT.

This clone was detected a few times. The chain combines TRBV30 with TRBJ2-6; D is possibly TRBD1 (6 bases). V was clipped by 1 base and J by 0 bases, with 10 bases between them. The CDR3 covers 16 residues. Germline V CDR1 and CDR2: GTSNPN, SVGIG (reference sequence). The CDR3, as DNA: TGTGCCTGGAGTGACAGGACAGTCTCTGGGGCCAACGTCCTGACTTTC. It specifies CAWSDRTVSGANVLTF.

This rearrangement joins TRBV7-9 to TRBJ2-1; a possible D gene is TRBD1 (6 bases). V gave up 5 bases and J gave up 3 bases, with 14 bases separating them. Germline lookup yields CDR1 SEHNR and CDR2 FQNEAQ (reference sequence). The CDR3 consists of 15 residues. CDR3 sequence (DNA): TGTGCCAGCAGCAAACACCGGGACAACTACAATGAGCAGTTCTTC. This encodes CASSKHRDNYNEQFF.

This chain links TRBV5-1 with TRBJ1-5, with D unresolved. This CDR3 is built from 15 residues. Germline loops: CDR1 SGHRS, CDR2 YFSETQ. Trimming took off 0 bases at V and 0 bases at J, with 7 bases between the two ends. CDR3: CASSLGGYSNQPQHF. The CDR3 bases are TGCGCCAGCAGCTTGGGCGGGTATAGCAATCAGCCCCAGCATTTT.

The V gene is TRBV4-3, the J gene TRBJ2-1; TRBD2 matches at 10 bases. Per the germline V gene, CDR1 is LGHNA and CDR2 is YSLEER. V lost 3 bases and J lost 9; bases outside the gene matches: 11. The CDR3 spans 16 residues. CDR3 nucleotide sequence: TGCGCCAGCAGCCACGGCCTAGCGGGAGATGTCGGTGAGCAGTTCTTC. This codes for CASSHGLAGDVGEQFF.

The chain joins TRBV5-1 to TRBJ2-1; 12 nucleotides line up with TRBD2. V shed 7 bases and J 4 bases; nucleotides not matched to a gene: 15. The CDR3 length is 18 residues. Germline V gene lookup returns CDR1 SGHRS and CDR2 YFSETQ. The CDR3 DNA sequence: TGCGCCAGCGGACGAAACGGACTAGCGGGAATTCAGTACAATGAGCAGTTCTTC. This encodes CASGRNGLAGIQYNEQFF.

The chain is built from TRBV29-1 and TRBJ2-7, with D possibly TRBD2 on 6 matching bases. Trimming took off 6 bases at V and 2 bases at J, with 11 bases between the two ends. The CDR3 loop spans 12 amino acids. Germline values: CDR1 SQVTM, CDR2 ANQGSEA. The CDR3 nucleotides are TGCAGCGTGTGGGAGGCTCCCTACGAGCAGTACTTC. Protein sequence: CSVWEAPYEQYF.

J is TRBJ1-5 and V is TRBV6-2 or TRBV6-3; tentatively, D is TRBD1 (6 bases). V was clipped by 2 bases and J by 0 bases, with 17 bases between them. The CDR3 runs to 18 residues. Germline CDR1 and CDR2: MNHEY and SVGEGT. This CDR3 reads CASSYGTSGVYSNQPQHF. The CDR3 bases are TGTGCCAGCAGTTACGGGACAAGTGGAGTCTATAGCAATCAGCCCCAGCATTTT.

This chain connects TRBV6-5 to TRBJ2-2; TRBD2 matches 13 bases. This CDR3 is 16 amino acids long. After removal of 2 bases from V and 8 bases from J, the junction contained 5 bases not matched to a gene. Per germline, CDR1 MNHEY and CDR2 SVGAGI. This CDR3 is CASSYTSGRVGGELFF. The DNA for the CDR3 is TGTGCCAGCAGTTACACTAGCGGGAGGGTAGGAGGGGAGCTGTTTTTT.

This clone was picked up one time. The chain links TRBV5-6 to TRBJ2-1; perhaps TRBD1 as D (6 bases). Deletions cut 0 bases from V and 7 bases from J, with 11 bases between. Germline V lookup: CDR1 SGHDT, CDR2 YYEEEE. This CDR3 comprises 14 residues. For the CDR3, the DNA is TGTGCCAGCAGCTTGGGGGCAGGGGTAAATGAGCAGTTCTTC. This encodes CASSLGAGVNEQFF.

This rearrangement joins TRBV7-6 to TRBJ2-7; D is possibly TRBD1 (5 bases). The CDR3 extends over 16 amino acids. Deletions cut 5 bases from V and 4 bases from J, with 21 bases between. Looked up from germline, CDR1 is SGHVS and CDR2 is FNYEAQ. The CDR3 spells CASSQAGGRGIYEQYF. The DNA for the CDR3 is TGTGCCAGCAGCCAGGCCGGTGGAAGGGGCATTTACGAGCAGTACTTC. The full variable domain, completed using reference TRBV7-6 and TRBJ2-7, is GAGVSQSPRYKVTKRGQDVALRCDPISGHVSLYWYRQALGQGPEFLTYFNYEAQQDKSGLPNDRFSAERPEGSISTLTIQRTEQRDSAMYRCASSQAGGRGIYEQYFGPGTRLTVT.

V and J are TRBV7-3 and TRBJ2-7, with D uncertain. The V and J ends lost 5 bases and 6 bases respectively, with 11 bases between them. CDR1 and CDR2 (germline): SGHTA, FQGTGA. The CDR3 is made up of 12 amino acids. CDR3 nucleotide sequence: TGTGCCAGCAGCCCCGAAAGAGGCGAGCAGTACTTC. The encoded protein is CASSPERGEQYF.

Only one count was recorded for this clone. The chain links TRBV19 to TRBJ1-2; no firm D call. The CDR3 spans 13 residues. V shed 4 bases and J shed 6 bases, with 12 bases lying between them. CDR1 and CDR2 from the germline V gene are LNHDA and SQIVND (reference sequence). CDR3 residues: CASSTFSGDGYTF. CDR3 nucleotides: TGTGCCAGTAGTACGTTTTCCGGAGATGGCTACACCTTC.